A single sample is the source of the 2 T cell receptor beta chains below, sequenced in a study of B cell selection in AIRE deficiency. The assay was immunoSEQ multiplex PCR, and TCRdb's table has in-frame clones only and misses some. This table holds some 25,000 clones, about 96% found once. The sorted conventional CD4 T cells were gated as CD4+CD127+. The sample was conventional CD4+ T cells sorted from PBMCs. These TCRs come from a human donor with AIRE deficiency.

Only one count was recorded for this clone. This sequence joins TRBV7-9 and TRBJ1-5; D is undetermined. This CDR3 comprises 17 residues. Germline assignment: CDR1 SEHNR and CDR2 FQNEAQ (reference sequence). With 5 bases removed from V and 3 bases from J, the gap between germline ends came to 20 bases. The CDR3 sequence is CASSRYGVGKSNQPQHF. In nucleotides, the CDR3 is TGTGCCAGCAGCCGCTACGGGGTGGGGAAGTCCAATCAGCCCCAGCATTTT. The whole variable domain, remainder taken from reference TRBV7-9 and TRBJ1-5, is DTGVSQNPRHKITKRGQNVTFRCDPISEHNRLYWYRQTLGQGPEFLTYFQNEAQLEKSRLLSDRFSAERPKGSFSTLEIQRTEQGDSAMYLCASSRYGVGKSNQPQHFGDGTRLSIL.

Here the CDR3 DNA reads TGTGCCAGCAGCTTAGAGGTTGAAGCTTTCTTT. This gives the protein CASSLEVEAFF. This sequence joins TRBV7-9 and TRBJ1-1; D unresolved. Germline CDR1 SEHNR, CDR2 FQNEAQ (reference sequence). The CDR3 is 11 amino acids. Trimming removed 1 base from V and 7 bases from J, with 4 bases in between. The entire variable domain, with the rest obtained from reference TRBV7-9 and TRBJ1-1, is as follows: DTGVSQNPRHKITKRGQNVTFRCDPISEHNRLYWYRQTLGQGPEFLTYFQNEAQLEKSRLLSDRFSAERPKGSFSTLEIQRTEQGDSAMYLCASSLEVEAFFGQGTRLTVV.